This note documents a single T cell receptor (beta chain) sequence. The sample is drawn from a study of blood T cell repertoires in COVID-19. Trimming at V came to 0 bases and at J to 3 bases, leaving 3 bases not matched to a gene. There are 15 residues in the CDR3. CDR1 and CDR2 from the germline V gene are KGHSH and LQKENI. Repertoires were generated with immunoSEQ multiplex PCR, while TCRdb's copy carries only in-frame clones and drops some. Of over 200,000 clones in the sample, approximately 80% were seen once. The chain couples TRBV18 to TRBJ2-7; 9 bases map to TRBD1. Sequencing was performed on PBMCs or T cells enriched from blood (not recorded which). The TCR comes from a man in his sixties who had recovered from COVID-19. The CDR3, as DNA: TGTGCCAGCTCACCACCGGGACAGGGAGACTACGAGCAGTACTTC. Translating gives CASSPPGQGDYEQYF. Combining the CDR3 with reference TRBV18 and TRBJ2-7 gives the whole variable domain NAGVMQNPRHLVRRRGQEARLRCSPMKGHSHVYWYRQLPEEGLKFMVYLQKENIIDESGMPKERFSAEFPKEGPSILRIQQVVRGDSAAYFCASSPPGQGDYEQYFGPGTRLTVT.